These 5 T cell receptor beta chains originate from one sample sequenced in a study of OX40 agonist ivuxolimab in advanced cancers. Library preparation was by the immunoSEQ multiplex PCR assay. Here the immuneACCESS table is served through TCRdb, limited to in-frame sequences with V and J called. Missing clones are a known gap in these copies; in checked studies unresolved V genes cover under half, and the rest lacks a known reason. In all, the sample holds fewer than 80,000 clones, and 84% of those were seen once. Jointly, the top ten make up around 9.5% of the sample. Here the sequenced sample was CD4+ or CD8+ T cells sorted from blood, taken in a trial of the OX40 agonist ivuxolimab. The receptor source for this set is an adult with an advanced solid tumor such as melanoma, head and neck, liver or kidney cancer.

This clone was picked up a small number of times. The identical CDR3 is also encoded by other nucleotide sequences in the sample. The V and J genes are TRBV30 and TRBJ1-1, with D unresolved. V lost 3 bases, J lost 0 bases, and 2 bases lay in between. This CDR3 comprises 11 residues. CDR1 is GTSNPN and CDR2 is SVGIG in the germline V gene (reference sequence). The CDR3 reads CAWRMNTEAFF. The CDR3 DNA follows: TGTGCCTGGAGAATGAACACTGAAGCTTTCTTT.

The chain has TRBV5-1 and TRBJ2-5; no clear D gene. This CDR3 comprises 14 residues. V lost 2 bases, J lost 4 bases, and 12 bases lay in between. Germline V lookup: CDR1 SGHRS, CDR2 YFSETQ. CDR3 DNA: TGCGCCAGCAGCTTAGCCGCCGTAGGAGAGACCCAGTACTTC. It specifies CASSLAAVGETQYF.

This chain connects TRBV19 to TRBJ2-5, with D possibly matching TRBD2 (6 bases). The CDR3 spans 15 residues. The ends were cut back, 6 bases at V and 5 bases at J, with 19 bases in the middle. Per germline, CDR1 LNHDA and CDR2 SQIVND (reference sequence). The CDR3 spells CASRKGSRGWETQYF. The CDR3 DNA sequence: TGTGCCAGTAGGAAAGGCTCCCGGGGGTGGGAGACCCAGTACTTC.

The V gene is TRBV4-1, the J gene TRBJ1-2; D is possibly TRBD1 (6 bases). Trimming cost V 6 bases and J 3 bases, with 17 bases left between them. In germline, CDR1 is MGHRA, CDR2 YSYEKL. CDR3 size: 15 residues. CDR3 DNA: TGCGCCAGCAGGGGAATCGGGGGGGCTGACTATGGCTACACCTTC. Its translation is CASRGIGGADYGYTF.

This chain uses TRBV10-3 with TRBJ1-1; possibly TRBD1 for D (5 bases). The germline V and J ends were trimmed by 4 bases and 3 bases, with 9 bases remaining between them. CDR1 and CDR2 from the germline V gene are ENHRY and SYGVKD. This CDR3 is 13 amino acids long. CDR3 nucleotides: TGTGCCATCAGTGCGGGGCCTTACACTGAAGCTTTCTTT. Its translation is CAISAGPYTEAFF.